This paragraph reports one T cell receptor (beta chain). Its cognate antigen is unknown. This sample is drawn from a study of OX40 agonist ivuxolimab in advanced cancers. Regarding the study as a whole: The study found that CD8+ T cells averaged more expanded clones than CD4+.

Per the germline V gene, CDR1 is SGHTA and CDR2 is FQGNSA. Trimming removed 5 bases from V and 7 bases from J, with 11 bases in between. CDR3 length equals 13 residues. The assay was immunoSEQ multiplex PCR, and TCRdb's table has in-frame clones only and misses some. The table records about 89,000 clones, roughly 88% of them present only once. Sequences were derived from CD4+ or CD8+ T cells sorted from blood, sampled in a trial of the OX40 agonist ivuxolimab. This rearrangement joins TRBV7-2 to TRBJ2-2; tentative D call: TRBD2 (5 bases). The clonotype comes from an adult with an advanced solid tumor such as melanoma, head and neck, liver or kidney cancer. The CDR3 DNA is TGTGCCAGCAGCCCACACAGCGGCGGGGAGCTGTTTTTT. This codes for CASSPHSGGELFF.